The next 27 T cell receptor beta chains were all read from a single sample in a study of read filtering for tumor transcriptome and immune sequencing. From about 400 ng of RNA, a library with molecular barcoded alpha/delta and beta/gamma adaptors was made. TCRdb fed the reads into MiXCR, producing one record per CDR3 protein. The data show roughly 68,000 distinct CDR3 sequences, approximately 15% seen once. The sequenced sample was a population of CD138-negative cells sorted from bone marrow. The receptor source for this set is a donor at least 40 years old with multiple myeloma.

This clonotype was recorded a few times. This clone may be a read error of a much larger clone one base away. DNA for the CDR3: TGTGCCAGCAGCCCGCAAGAGGGACAGGGGAACACTGAAGCTTTCTTT. Translated, it gives CASSPQEGQGNTEAFF. The chain recombines TRBV28 with TRBJ1-1; 9 nucleotides agree with TRBD1. Unmatched junction bases numbered 9, after V lost 6 bases and J lost 1 base. The CDR3 has 16 amino acids. Germline V gene data show CDR1 as MDHEN and CDR2 as SYDVKM.

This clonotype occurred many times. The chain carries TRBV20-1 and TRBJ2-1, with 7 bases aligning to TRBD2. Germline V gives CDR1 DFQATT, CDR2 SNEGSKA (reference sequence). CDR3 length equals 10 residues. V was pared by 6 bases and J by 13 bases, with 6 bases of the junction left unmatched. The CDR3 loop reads CSARLASQFF. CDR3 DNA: TGCAGTGCACGACTAGCAAGTCAGTTCTTC.

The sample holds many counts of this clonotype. The CDR3 DNA follows: TGTGCCAGCAGTCTCACTAGCGGGATCTACAATGAGCAGTTCTTC. This translates into CASSLTSGIYNEQFF. The chain employs TRBV6-4 and TRBJ2-1; 10 bases align to TRBD2. V was clipped by 5 bases and J by 3 bases; unmatched bases: 4. This CDR3 spans 15 amino acids. CDR1 is MRHNA, CDR2 SNTAGT, per germline.

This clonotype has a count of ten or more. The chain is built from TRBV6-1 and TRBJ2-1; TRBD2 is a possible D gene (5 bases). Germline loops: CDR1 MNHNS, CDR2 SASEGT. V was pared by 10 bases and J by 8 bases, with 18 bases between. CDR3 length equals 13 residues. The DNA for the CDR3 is TGTGCCAACCAGAGCGGAGGACGGGATGAGCAGTTCTTC. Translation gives CANQSGGRDEQFF.

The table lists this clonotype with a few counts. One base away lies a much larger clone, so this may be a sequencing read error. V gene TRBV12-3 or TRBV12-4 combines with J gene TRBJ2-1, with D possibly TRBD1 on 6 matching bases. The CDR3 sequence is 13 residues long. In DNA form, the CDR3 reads TGTGCCAGCAGTCACAGGGAGAACAATGAGCAGCTCTTC. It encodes CASSHRENNEQLF.

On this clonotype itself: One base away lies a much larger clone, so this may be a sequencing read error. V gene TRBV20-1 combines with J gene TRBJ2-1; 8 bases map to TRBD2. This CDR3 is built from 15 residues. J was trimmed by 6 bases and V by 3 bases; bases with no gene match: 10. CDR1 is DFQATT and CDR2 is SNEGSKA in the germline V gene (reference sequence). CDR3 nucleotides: TGCAGTGCTAGGAAGGGACAAGCGGGAGTCAATGAGCAGTTCTTC. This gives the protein CSARKGQAGVNEQFF.

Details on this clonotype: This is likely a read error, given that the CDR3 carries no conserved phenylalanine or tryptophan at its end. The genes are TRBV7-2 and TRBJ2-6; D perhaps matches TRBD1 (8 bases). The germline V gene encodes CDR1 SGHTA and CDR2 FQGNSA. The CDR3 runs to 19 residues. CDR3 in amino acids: CSSRPQGGSPDTGANILTS. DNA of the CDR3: TGTTCCAGCAGACCACAGGGGGGGTCCCCCGATACTGGGGCCAACATCCTGACTTCC.

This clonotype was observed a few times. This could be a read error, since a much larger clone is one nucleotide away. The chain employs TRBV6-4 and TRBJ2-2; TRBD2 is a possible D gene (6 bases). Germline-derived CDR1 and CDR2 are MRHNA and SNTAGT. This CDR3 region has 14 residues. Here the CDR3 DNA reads TGTGCCAGCGGTGACCGGAGGGACACCGGGGAGCTGTTTTTT. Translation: CASGDRRDTGELFF.

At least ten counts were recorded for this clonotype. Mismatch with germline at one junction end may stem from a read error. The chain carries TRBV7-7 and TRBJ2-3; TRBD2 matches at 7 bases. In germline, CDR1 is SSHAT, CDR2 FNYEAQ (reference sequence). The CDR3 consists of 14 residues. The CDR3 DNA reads TGTGCTAGCAGCTTAAGCGGGACCACAGATACGCAGTATTTT. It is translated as CASSLSGTTDTQYF.

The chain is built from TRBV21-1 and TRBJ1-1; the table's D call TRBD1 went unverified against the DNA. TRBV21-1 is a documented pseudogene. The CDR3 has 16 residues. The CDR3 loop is CASSKKDRGRETEAFF. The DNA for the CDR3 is TGTGCCAGCAGCAAAAAGGACAGGGGGCGGGAGACTGAAGCTTTCTTT.

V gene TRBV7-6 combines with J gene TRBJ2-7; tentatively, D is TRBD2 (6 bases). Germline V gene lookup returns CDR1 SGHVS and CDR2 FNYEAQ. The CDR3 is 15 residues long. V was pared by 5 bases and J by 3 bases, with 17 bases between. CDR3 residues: CASSPVGSIGYEQYF. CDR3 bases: TGTGCCAGCAGCCCCGTCGGGAGCATAGGCTACGAGCAGTACTTC.

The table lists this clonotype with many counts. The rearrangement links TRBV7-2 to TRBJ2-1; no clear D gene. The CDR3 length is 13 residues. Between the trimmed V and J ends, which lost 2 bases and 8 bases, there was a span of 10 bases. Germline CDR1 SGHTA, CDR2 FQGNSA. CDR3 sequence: CASSLSPSYEQFF. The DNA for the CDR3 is TGTGCCAGCAGCTTATCGCCTTCTTATGAGCAGTTCTTC.

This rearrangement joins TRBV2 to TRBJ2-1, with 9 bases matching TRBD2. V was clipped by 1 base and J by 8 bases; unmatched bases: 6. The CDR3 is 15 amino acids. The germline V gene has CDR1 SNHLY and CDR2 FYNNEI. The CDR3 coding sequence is TGTGCCAGCAGTGAAGTGGGACTAGCAGGAGATGAGCAGTTCTTC. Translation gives CASSEVGLAGDEQFF.

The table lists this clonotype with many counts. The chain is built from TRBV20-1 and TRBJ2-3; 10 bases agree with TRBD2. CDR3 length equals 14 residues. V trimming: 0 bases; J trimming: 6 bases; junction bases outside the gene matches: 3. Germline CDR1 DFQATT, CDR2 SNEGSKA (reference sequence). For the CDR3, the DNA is TGCAGTGCTAGAGATGAGGGACTAGCGGATACGCAGTATTTT. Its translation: CSARDEGLADTQYF.

CDR3 residues: CASSHLRGLTYEQYF. CDR3 DNA sequence: TGTGCCAGCAGCCACCTCAGGGGGCTAACCTACGAGCAGTACTTC. The V and J genes are TRBV11-1 and TRBJ2-7, with 8 bases aligning to TRBD1. CDR3 length equals 15 residues. Germline CDR1 is SGHAT and CDR2 is FQDESV (reference sequence). With 5 bases clipped from V and 2 bases from J, the junction kept 8 bases outside the gene matches.

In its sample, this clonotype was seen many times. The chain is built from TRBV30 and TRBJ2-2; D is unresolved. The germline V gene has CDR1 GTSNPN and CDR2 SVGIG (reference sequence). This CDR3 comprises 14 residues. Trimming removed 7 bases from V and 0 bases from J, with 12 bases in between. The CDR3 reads CAYNIDANTGELFF. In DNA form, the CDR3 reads TGTGCCTACAACATTGACGCGAACACCGGGGAGCTGTTTTTT.

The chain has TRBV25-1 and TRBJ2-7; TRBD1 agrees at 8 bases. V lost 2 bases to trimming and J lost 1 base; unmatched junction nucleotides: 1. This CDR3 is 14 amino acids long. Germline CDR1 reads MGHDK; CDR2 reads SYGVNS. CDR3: CASSEGTGSYEQYF. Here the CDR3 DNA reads TGTGCCAGCAGTGAAGGGACAGGTTCCTACGAGCAGTACTTC.

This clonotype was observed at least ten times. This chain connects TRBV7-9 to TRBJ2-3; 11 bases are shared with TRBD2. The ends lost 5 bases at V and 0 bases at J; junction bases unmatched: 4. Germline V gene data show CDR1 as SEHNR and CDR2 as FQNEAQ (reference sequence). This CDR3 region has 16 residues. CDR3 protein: CASSDRTSGSTDTQYF. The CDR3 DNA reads TGTGCCAGCAGCGACAGGACTAGCGGGAGCACAGATACGCAGTATTTT.

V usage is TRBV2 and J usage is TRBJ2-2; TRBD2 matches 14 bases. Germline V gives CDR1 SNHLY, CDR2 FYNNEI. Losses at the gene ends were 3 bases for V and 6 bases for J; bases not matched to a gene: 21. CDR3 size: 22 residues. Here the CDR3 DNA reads TGTGCCAGCAGTGAGGACCGAAAGGGACTAGCGGGAGCGGGCCTACGCGCCGGGGAGCTGTTTTTT. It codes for CASSEDRKGLAGAGLRAGELFF. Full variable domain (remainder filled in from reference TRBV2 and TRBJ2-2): EPEVTQTPSHQVTQMGQEVILRCVPISNHLYFYWYRQILGQKVEFLVSFYNNEISEKSEIFDDQFSVERPDGSNFTLKIRSTKLEDSAMYFCASSEDRKGLAGAGLRAGELFFGEGSRLTVL.

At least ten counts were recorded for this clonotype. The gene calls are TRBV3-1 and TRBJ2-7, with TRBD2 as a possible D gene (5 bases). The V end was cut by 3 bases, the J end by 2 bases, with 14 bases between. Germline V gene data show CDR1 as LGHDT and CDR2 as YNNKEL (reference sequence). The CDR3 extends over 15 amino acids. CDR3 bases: TGTGCCAGCAGCCACCGACTAACGCAAGCCTACGAGCAGTACTTC. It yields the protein CASSHRLTQAYEQYF.

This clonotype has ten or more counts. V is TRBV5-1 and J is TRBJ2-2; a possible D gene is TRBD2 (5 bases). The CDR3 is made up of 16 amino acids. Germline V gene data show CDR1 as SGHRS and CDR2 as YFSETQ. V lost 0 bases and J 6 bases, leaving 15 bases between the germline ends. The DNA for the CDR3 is TGCGCCAGCAGCTTGGCAGTGGCGGGTGTTGCCGGGGAGCTGTTTTTT. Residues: CASSLAVAGVAGELFF.

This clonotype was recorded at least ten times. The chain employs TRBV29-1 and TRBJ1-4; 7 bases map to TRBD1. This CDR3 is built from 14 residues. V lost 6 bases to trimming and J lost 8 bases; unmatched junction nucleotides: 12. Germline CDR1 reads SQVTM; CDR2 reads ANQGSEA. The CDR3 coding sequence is TGCAGCGTCGACCCGACAGGGATGAGGGAAAAACTGTTTTTT. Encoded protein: CSVDPTGMREKLFF.

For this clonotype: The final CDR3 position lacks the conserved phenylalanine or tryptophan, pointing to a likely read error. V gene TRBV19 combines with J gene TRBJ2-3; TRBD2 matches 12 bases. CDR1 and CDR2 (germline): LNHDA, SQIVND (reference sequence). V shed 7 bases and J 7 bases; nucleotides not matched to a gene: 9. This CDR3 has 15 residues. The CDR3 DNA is TGTGCCAGTACCCAAGGACTAGCGGGGTTATATACGCAGTATCTT. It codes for CASTQGLAGLYTQYL.

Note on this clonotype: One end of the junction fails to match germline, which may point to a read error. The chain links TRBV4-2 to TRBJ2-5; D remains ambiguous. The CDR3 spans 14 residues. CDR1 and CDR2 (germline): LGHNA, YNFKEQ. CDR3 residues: CAGSQVGRQETQYF. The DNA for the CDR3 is TGTGCCGGCAGCCAAGTCGGGCGGCAAGAGACCCAGTACTTC.

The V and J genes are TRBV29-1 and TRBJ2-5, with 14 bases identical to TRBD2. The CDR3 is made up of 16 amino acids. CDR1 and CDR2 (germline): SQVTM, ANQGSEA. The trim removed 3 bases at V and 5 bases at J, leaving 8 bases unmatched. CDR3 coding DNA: TGCAGCGTTGAGGGGACTAGCGGGAGCCCGAGGGAGACCCAGTACTTC. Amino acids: CSVEGTSGSPRETQYF.

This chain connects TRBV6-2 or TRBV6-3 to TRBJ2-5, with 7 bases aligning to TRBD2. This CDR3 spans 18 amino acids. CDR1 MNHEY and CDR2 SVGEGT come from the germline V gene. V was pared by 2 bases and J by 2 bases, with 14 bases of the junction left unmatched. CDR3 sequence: CASSYGAGALGGQETQYF. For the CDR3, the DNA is TGTGCCAGCAGTTACGGCGCGGGAGCCCTGGGGGGGCAAGAGACCCAGTACTTC.

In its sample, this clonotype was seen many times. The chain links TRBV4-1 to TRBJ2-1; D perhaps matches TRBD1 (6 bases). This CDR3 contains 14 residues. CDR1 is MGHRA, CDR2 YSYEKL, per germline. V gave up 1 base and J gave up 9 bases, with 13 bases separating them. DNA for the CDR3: TGCGCCAGCAGCCAAGGGGAAGGGACATCTGAGCAGTTCTTC. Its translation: CASSQGEGTSEQFF.